This T cell receptor beta chain was obtained from a study of blood T cells in healthy people across ages. CDR1 and CDR2 (germline): SNHLY, FYNNEI. This CDR3 has 15 amino acids. For the second PCR, which ran for 7 to 11 cycles, a sample-barcoded 5' primer and a J-beta primer mix were used. TCRdb ran MiXCR on the 5' RACE reads and lists one entry per CDR3 protein. The sample lists 710,000 or so distinct CDR3 sequences, around 32% occurring once. The count of this clonotype is one. A much larger clone lies a single base off, so this may be a read error. Material: blood. The source is a woman older than 75 in good health. The chain couples TRBV2 to TRBJ2-3; 8 bases agree with TRBD2. The CDR3 region is CASILAGRSTDAQYF. CDR3 bases: TGTGCCAGCATTTTAGCGGGGCGGAGCACAGATGCGCAGTATTTT.